The clone carrying this TCR beta chain was found a few times. Antigen specificity is unknown. Extracted from the samples, RNA was reverse transcribed into cDNA to serve as the sequencing template. The repertoire was sequenced with immunoSEQ multiplex PCR; TCRdb's copy has only in-frame clones and lacks some. The sample holds 110,000 or so clones; 55% to 60% are singletons and the top ten take approximately 3.1%. Germline V gene sequence: CDR1 SNHLY, CDR2 FYNNEI. The CDR3 spans 16 residues. Between the trimmed V and J ends, which lost 3 bases and 7 bases, there was a span of 21 bases. The data belong to a study of CD8+ T cells in alopecia areata. Across the study: Treated patients were dosed with oral tofacitinib, taking 5 to 10 mg twice daily.

The treatment is: oral pan-JAK inhibitor, 5-10 mg twice daily. In alopecia areata patients, both lesional scalp punch biopsies and peripheral blood were collected. The study, taken as a whole, reports: Scalp clonality, together with expanded CD8+ clones among the top 100, fell significantly with tofacitinib.

The chain joins TRBV2 to TRBJ1-2; D is possibly TRBD1 (5 bases). This clonotype was obtained from a human donor with alopecia areata. This material consisted of CD4+ T cells sorted from blood, taken at week 24, from a patient treated with tofacitinib. The CDR3 loop is CASSDVGAPGSGGYTF. DNA of the CDR3: TGTGCCAGCAGTGATGTCGGGGCCCCTGGCAGTGGTGGCTACACCTTC.